The source of this T cell receptor beta chain is a study of control samples from healthy donors and cancer patients. Here immunoSEQ multiplex PCR was the method, and the copy in TCRdb shows in-frame clones only, minus some. The table includes about 94,000 clones, 90% detected once. V shed 1 base and J 8 bases; nucleotides not matched to a gene: 7. CDR1 and CDR2 (germline): MGHRA, YSYEKL. The CDR3 runs 15 residues. The specimen sequenced was blood. V and J are TRBV4-1 and TRBJ1-4, with TRBD1 identical over 7 bases. The receptor was isolated from a woman in her late teens or twenties in good health. The CDR3 DNA is TGCGCCAGCAGCCAAGGAGAGGGGGCCCGGGAAAAACTGTTTTTT. Its protein is CASSQGEGAREKLFF.